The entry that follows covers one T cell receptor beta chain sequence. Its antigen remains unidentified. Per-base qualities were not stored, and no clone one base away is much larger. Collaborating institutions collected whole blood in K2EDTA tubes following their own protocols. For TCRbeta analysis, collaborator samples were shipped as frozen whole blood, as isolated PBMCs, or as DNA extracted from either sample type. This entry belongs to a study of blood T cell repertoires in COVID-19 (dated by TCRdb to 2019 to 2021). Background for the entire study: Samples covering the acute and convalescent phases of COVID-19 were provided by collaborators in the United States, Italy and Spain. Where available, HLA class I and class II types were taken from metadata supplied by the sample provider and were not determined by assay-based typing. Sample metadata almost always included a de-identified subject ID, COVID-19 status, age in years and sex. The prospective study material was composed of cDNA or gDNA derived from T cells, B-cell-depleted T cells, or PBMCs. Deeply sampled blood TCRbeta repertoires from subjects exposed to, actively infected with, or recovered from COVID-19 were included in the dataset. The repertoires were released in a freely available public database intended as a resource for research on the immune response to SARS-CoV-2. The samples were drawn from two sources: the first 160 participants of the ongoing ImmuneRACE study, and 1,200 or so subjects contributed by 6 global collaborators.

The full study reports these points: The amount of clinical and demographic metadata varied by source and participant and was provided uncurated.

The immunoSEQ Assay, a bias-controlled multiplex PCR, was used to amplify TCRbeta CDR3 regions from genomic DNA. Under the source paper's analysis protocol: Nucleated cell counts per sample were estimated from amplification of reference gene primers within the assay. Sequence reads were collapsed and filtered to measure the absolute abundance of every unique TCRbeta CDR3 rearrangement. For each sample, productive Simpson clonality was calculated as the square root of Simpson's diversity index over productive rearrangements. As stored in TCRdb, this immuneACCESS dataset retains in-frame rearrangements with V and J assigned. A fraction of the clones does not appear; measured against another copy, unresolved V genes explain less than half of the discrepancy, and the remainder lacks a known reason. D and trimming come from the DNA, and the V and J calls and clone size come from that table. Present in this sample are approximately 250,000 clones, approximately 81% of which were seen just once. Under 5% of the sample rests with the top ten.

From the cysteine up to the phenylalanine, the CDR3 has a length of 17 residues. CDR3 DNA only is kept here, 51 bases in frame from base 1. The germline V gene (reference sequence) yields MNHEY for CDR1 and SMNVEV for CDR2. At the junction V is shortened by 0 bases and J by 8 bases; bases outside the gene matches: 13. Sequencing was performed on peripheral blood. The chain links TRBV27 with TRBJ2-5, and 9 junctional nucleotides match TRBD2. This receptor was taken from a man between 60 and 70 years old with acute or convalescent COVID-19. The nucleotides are TGTGCCAGCAGTTTATCGTACGGCGGGGGGGCGAGAGAAACCCAGTACTTC. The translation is CASSLSYGGGARETQYF.